The source of this TCR beta chain is a study of T cell repertoires in cytomegalovirus infection. Study-wide context: It was the public TCR beta signatures that indicated both CMV infection and matching HLA type. Broader study findings: Accumulated public TCR beta family frequency recognized individuals carrying CMV together with the relevant HLA.

This clonotype was found many times. Its specificity is unknown. TCRdb reprocessed the reads via MiXCR and lists one record per CDR3 protein. The sample records around 310,000 distinct CDR3 sequences, roughly 16% being singletons. CDR1 is SNHLY and CDR2 is FYNNEI in the germline V gene. The junction had 13 bases not matched to a gene; V was cut back by 3 bases and J by 0 bases. The CDR3 contains 19 residues. The receptor was isolated from a human donor in good health (CMV status not recorded). Some clones in this sample may be carry-over from other donors' samples. Input material: PBMCs. This rearrangement joins TRBV2 to TRBJ1-4, with TRBD1 matching over 7 bases. The CDR3 sequence is CASSDSLGQHSATNEKLFF. For the CDR3, the DNA is TGTGCCAGCAGTGATTCCCTGGGACAGCATTCCGCAACTAATGAAAAACTGTTTTTT.